The following is a T cell receptor (beta chain) sequence with its context. This clonotype was seen ten or more times. Its cognate antigen has yet to be identified. Base quality data are lacking; no much larger clone is found one base away. Trimming leaves V shorter by 5 bases and J shorter by 4 bases, with the junction holding 5 bases beyond the gene matches. The CDR3 covers 14 residues, taking in both the cysteine and the phenylalanine. Just the 42-base CDR3 DNA is kept, in frame starting at base 1. Looking up the germline V gene yields CDR1 SGHVS and CDR2 FNYEAQ. Libraries were made using 5' RACE. The run used an Illumina HiSeq 2500. A second PCR of roughly 7 to 11 cycles was performed with a sample-barcoded 5' primer and a J-beta primer mix. A unique molecular identifier was introduced onto each TCR beta cDNA molecule by a template-switch 5' adaptor carrying 12 random nucleotides. Each sample yielded at least 3 million CDR3-containing paired-end reads. All of the RNA was converted into first-strand cDNA using the Mint cDNA synthesis kit, with a TRBC-specific oligonucleotide serving as the primer. After uracil-DNA glycosylase treatment, a first 18-cycle PCR used universal primers M1SS and BC2_uni_R on all cDNA. Processing in the source paper ran as follows. For normalization, 1 million high-quality reads were randomly selected from each sample, with every read carrying a distinct molecular identifier. Reads with shared molecular identifiers were discarded instead of being binned into consensus sequences. CDR3 identification, clonotype clustering and error correction used MiTCR with a Q25 quality threshold and the strictest error-elimination algorithm. A nonparametric unseen species model with Euler transformation was used to estimate a lower bound on total TCR beta diversity. TCRdb reworked the public reads: Q25 trimming with fastp, MiXCR clone assembly, productive beta chains retained. Entries are consolidated by CDR3 protein sequence, retaining the most common genes and DNA. These V and J calls are TCRdb output, not the study's own analysis. Within this sample are 550,000 to 650,000 distinct CDR3 sequences, with less than 35% of them counted one time only. The ten largest clonotypes hold 15% to 17% of the sample.

Systemically healthy Caucasian individuals from Russia, around 38 in total and aged roughly 6 to 95 years, were included as donors. Each donor gave about 9.8 milliliters of peripheral blood, drawn into EDTA-treated Vacutainer tubes. Ficoll-Paque density-gradient centrifugation was used to isolate PBMCs, with at least 7 million obtained per sample. Trizol reagent was used to extract total RNA from PBMCs, with at least 6 micrograms per sample. The percentages of naive CD45RAhigh/CD27high T cells were determined by flow cytometry on a PBMC aliquot from every donor. This sample is part of a study of blood T cells in healthy people across ages (dated by TCRdb to the mid-2010s). With regard to the full study: In model experiments, template switching captured about one uniquely barcoded TCR beta cDNA molecule for every two T cells. The study measured age-related changes in TCR beta repertoire diversity using deep sequencing normalized with unique cDNA molecular identifiers. The donors were divided into four age groups: young (average approximately 15 years), middle-aged (approximately 39), aged (around 67) and long-lived (82). To avoid experimental bias, donors of different ages were distributed randomly across sequencing lanes. Using the same blood draw, the study looked at two additional independent replicas of 1 million unique cDNA reads for two donors, one aged 18 to 30 and the other aged 80 or older. What the work shows at the level of the full study, not this receptor alone: Donor CMV infection status was unknown, potentially confounding age-related changes in expanded clonotypes. Observed TCR beta diversity correlated strongly with the percentage of naive T cells measured by flow cytometry. Compared with the aged group, more naive CD4+ T cells, fewer expanded clones and increased TCR diversity were shown by the long-lived group, suggesting age selection. Observed TCR beta diversity per million T cells fell roughly linearly with age, and a significant reduction was already apparent by age around 36. Estimates of total diversity based on one million sequenced T cells were considered lower bounds and underestimates. Since profiling was done on bulk unsorted PBMCs, naive and antigen-experienced compartments could not be conclusively compared.

The sequence was collected from a woman older than 75 in good health. Specimen: blood. The chain is encoded by TRBV7-6 joined to TRBJ1-5; TRBD1 lines up with 7 middle nucleotides. The CDR3 sequence is CASSETGTNQPQHF. The DNA sequence is TGTGCCAGCAGCGAGACAGGGACGAATCAGCCCCAGCATTTT.